This T cell receptor beta chain originates from a study of blood T cell repertoires in COVID-19. Authors' methods: Amplification of reference gene primers provided the estimated nucleated cell counts. Data came from immunoSEQ multiplex PCR; TCRdb stores just in-frame clones and leaves some out. V, J and clone size reflect that table, while D and trimming were determined from the DNA. This table has about 230,000 clones, 83% appearing once. Ten or more counts support this clone. This sequence originates from a woman aged 45-59 years with acute or convalescent COVID-19. Material: peripheral blood.

The CDR3 region has the DNA TGTGCCAGCAGCCTGACTAGCGGGAGATCCGGGGAGCTGTTTTTT. Amino acid sequence: CASSLTSGRSGELFF. V and J are TRBV7-2 and TRBJ2-2; 12 nucleotides agree with TRBD2. CDR3 length equals 15 residues. Germline V gene lookup returns CDR1 SGHTA and CDR2 FQGNSA. Losses at the gene ends were 5 bases for V and 6 bases for J; bases not matched to a gene: 4.